These 12 T cell receptor beta chains were sequenced from one sample in a study of response to subunit inactivated influenza vaccine. TCRdb processed the RT-PCR reads anew with MiXCR; each CDR3 protein has one entry. The data hold about 700,000 distinct CDR3 sequences, with roughly 14% observed a single time. The sample was PBMCs from blood, taken 12 days after vaccination. These receptors all stem from a man aged 45-65 years who received an inactivated influenza vaccine.

The J gene is TRBJ2-1, the V gene TRBV27; D ambiguous. Germline CDR1 is MNHEY and CDR2 is SMNVEV (reference sequence). Trimming pared 7 bases from V and 8 bases from J, leaving 15 bases between. The CDR3 totals 13 residues. CDR3: CASKTGRIDEQFF. CDR3 sequence (DNA): TGTGCCAGCAAAACCGGCAGGATCGATGAGCAGTTCTTC.

V usage is TRBV7-2 and J usage is TRBJ2-1; 8 bases map to TRBD1. In germline, CDR1 is SGHTA, CDR2 FQGNSA. Trimming took 3 bases from V and 5 from J; bases not matched to a gene: 6. CDR3 size: 15 residues. The DNA of the CDR3 is TGTGCCAGCAGCTTTTGGCAGGGGGCTCACAATGAGCAGTTCTTC. Protein product: CASSFWQGAHNEQFF.

This clonotype turned up a few times. This sequence joins TRBV7-8 and TRBJ2-5; perhaps TRBD2 as D (6 bases). V gave up 6 bases and J gave up 3 bases, with 20 bases separating them. The CDR3 has 16 residues. Germline values: CDR1 SGHVS, CDR2 FQNEAQ. The CDR3 DNA reads as TGTGCCAGCAGTAGATTCGGGGACTGGAAGAAAGAGACCCAGTACTTC. Translated, it gives CASSRFGDWKKETQYF.

The rearrangement links TRBV29-1 to TRBJ2-7, with 8 bases aligning to TRBD1. Germline CDR1 SQVTM, CDR2 ANQGSEA. The CDR3 sequence is 13 residues long. V shed 5 bases, J shed 7 bases, and the junction held 10 bases outside the gene matches. The CDR3 loop reads CSVRNGQGGEQYF. CDR3 in DNA: TGCAGCGTTCGAAATGGACAGGGTGGAGAGCAGTACTTC.

This clonotype was seen only a few times. The chain has TRBV4-2 and TRBJ1-1; D uncertain. The length of the CDR3 is 13 residues. CDR1 is LGHNA, CDR2 YNFKEQ, per germline. V was trimmed by 1 base and J by 3 bases, leaving 6 bases between them. CDR3 nucleotide sequence: TGTGCCAGCAGCCAAGGGGCAGACACTGAAGCTTTCTTT. This encodes CASSQGADTEAFF.

This clonotype was counted only a few times. The rearrangement uses TRBV27 and TRBJ2-3; TRBD2 agrees at 13 bases. Unmatched junction bases numbered 16, after V lost 6 bases and J lost 1 base. Germline CDR1 reads MNHEY; CDR2 reads SMNVEV (reference sequence). This CDR3 comprises 20 residues. DNA for the CDR3: TGTGCCAGCAGGCTAGGATGGCTACTAGCGGGAGGGCCAGGCACAGATACGCAGTATTTT. It translates to CASRLGWLLAGGPGTDTQYF.

This clonotype turned up a few times. At one boundary the junction diverges from the germline segment, which might be a read error. This chain connects TRBV7-8 to TRBJ2-5; D is unresolved. The V gene's germline CDR1 is SGHVS and CDR2 FQNEAQ. The CDR3 spans 12 residues. The chain's CDR3 is CASSRRTGVKHF. CDR3 in DNA: TGTGCCAGCAGCCGCCGTACGGGCGTTAAGCACTTC.

The sample holds a few counts of this clonotype. This rearrangement joins TRBV6-2 or TRBV6-3 to TRBJ1-2; 8 nucleotides line up with TRBD1. Unmatched junction bases numbered 13, after V lost 8 bases and J lost 8 bases. The germline CDR1 and CDR2 sequences are MNHEY and SVGEGT. This CDR3 contains 14 residues. In DNA form, the CDR3 reads TGTGCCAGCTTCAGGGAGACAGGGGTATGGGGCTACACCTTC. Amino acids: CASFRETGVWGYTF.

The chain recombines TRBV10-3 with TRBJ2-3, with D unresolved. The germline gives CDR1 ENHRY, CDR2 SYGVKD. The ends were cut back, 11 bases at V and 2 bases at J, with 14 bases in the middle. This CDR3 region has 13 residues. The CDR3 nucleotides are TGTGCCGTAAGTGAGACCAACACAGATACGCAGTATTTT. Amino acids: CAVSETNTDTQYF.

The rearrangement links TRBV20-1 to TRBJ1-2, with D tentatively TRBD1 (5 bases). The CDR3 consists of 15 residues. Germline V lookup: CDR1 DFQATT, CDR2 SNEGSKA (reference sequence). Trimming pared 0 bases from V and 1 base from J, leaving 12 bases between. The DNA of the CDR3 is TGCAGTGCTAGAGAGGAGGGGCGCGGTAACTATGGCTACACCTTC. As protein: CSAREEGRGNYGYTF.

This clonotype was observed a handful of times. The chain is built from TRBV18 and TRBJ2-5; TRBD1 matches 8 bases. Germline V gene lookup returns CDR1 KGHSH and CDR2 LQKENI. Trimming took 4 bases from V and 4 from J; bases not matched to a gene: 5. The CDR3 has 14 residues. This CDR3 reads CASSQRTGPETQYF. The DNA of the CDR3 is TGTGCCAGCTCACAAAGGACAGGGCCAGAGACCCAGTACTTC.

In this sample, this clonotype turned up many times. The V and J genes are TRBV12-3 or TRBV12-4 and TRBJ2-3, with D uncertain. CDR3 length: 15 amino acids. The V end was cut by 1 base, the J end by 5 bases, with 13 bases between. The CDR3, as DNA: TGTGCCAGCAGTTTAGGTGGACGAGCAGGAGATACGCAGTATTTT. It specifies CASSLGGRAGDTQYF.